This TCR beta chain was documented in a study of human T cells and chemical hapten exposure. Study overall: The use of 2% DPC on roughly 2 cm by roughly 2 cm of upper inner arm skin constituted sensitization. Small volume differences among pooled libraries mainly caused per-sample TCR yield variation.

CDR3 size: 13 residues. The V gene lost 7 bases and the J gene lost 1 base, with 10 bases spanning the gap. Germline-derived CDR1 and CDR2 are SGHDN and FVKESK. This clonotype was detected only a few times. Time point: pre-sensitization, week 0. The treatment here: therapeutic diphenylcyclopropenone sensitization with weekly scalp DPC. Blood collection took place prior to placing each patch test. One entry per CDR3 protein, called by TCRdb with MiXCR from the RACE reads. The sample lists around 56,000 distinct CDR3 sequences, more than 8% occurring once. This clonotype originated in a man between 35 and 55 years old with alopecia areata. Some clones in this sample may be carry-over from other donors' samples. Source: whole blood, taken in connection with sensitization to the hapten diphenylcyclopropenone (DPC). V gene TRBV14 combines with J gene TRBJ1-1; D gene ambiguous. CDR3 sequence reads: CASNGAWNTEAFF. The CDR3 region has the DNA TGTGCCAGCAACGGCGCTTGGAACACTGAAGCTTTCTTT. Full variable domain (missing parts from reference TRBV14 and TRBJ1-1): EAGVTQFPSHSVIEKGQTVTLRCDPISGHDNLYWYRRVMGKEIKFLLHFVKESKQDESGMPNNRFLAERTGGTYSTLKVQPAELEDSGVYFCASNGAWNTEAFFGQGTRLTVV.